This TCR beta chain originates from a study of T-cell reconstitution after alpha-beta-depleted transplantation in children. During its preparation, the TCRbeta library received unique molecular identifiers. MiXCR, run by TCRdb on the PCR reads, gives a single entry per CDR3 protein. Altogether 150,000 to 250,000 distinct CDR3 sequences are present, 14% to 15% being singletons, with the ten largest covering 13%. The table lists this clonotype with a few counts. V was pared by 1 base and J by 4 bases, with 14 bases between. CDR3 size: 16 residues. CDR1 is SGHAT and CDR2 is FQNNGV in the germline V gene.

This TCR was recovered from a human donor who donated a stem cell graft to a child with acute lymphoblastic leukemia. The sample here was PBMCs from the stem cell graft donor, taken from the stem cell graft. The rearrangement joins TRBV11-2 to TRBJ2-1; D is possibly TRBD2 (6 bases). The CDR3 region has the DNA TGTGCCAGCAGCTTAGTAGGCGGGATTGGATACAATGAGCAGTTCTTC. Amino acids: CASSLVGGIGYNEQFF.